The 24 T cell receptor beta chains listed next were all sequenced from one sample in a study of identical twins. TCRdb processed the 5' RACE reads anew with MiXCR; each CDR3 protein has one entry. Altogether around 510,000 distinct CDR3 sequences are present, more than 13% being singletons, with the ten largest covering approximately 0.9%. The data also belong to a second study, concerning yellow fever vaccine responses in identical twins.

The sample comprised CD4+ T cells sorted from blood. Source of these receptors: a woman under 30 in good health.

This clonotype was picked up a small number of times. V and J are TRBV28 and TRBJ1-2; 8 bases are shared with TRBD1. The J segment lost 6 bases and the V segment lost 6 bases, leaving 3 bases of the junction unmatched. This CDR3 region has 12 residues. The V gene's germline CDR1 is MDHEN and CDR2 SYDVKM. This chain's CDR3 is CASRDRVHGYTF. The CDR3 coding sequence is TGTGCCAGCAGGGACAGGGTGCATGGCTACACCTTC.

In nucleotides, the CDR3 is TGTGCCAGCAGCTTTGCGGGCAGACCTAATGAAAAACTGTTTTTT. Its protein is CASSFAGRPNEKLFF. This chain links TRBV7-3 with TRBJ1-4, with D uncertain. The CDR3 runs 15 residues. From germline, CDR1 is SGHTA and CDR2 FQGTGA. V was cut by 3 bases and J by 3 bases, with 11 bases left in between.

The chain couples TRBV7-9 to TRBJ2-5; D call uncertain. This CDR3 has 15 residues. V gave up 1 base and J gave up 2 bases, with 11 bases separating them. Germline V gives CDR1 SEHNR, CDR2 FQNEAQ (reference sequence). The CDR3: CASSLGKGLQETQYF. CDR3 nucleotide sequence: TGTGCCAGCAGCTTAGGTAAAGGCCTACAAGAGACCCAGTACTTC.

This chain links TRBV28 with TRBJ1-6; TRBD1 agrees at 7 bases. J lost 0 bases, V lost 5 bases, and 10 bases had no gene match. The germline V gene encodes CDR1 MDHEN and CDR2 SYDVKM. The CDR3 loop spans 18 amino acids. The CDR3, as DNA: TGTGCCAGCAGTCCCCGACAGGGCCGGGGCTCCTATAATTCACCCCTCCACTTT. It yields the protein CASSPRQGRGSYNSPLHF.

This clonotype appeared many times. The CDR3 DNA is TGTGCCAGCAGTCCTCCCGGTTCGGATACGCAGTATTTT. Translation gives CASSPPGSDTQYF. The chain recombines TRBV12-3 or TRBV12-4 with TRBJ2-3; no definite D call. CDR3 length: 13 amino acids. Trimming shortened V by 5 bases and J by 6 bases, and 12 bases separated the two germline ends.

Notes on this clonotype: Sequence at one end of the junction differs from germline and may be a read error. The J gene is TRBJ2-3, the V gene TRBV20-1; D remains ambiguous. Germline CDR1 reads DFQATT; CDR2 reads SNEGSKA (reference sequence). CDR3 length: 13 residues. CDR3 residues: CGARDMATDTQYF. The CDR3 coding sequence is TGCGGTGCTAGAGATATGGCTACAGATACGCAGTATTTT.

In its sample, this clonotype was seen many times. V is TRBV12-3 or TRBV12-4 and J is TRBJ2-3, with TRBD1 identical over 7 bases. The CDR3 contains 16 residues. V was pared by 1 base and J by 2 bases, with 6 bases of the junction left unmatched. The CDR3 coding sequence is TGTGCCAGCAGTTTAGGGGTGAGGGGGCCCACAGATACGCAGTATTTT. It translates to CASSLGVRGPTDTQYF.

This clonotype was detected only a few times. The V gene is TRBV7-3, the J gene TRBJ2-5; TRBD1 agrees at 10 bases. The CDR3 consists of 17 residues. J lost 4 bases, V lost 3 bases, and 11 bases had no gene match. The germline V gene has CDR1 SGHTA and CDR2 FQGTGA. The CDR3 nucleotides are TGTGCCAGCAGCTTGGGTCTGACAGGGGGCTTTGTAGAGACCCAGTACTTC. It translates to CASSLGLTGGFVETQYF.

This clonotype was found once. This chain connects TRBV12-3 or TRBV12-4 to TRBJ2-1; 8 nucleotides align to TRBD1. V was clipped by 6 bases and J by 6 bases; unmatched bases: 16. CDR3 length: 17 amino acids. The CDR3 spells CASSRLPGGAQSNEQFF. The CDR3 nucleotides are TGTGCCAGCAGCCGCCTCCCAGGGGGCGCTCAGTCCAATGAGCAGTTCTTC.

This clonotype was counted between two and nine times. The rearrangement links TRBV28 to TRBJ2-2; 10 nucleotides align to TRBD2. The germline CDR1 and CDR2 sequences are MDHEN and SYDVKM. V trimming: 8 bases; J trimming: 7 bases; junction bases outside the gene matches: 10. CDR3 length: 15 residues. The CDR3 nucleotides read TGTGCCAGCGTATGGGCTAGCGGGAGAGGCGGGGAGCTGTTTTTT. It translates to CASVWASGRGGELFF.

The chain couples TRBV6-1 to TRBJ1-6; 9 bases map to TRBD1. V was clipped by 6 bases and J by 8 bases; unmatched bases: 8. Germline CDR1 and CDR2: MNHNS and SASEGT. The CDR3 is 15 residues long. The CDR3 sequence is CASRSGQGMDSPLHF. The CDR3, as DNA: TGTGCCAGCAGATCCGGACAGGGGATGGATTCACCCCTCCACTTT.

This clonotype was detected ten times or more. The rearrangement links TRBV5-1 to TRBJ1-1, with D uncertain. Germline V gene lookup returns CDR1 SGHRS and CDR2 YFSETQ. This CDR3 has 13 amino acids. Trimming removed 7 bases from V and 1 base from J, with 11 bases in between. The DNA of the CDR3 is TGCGCCAGCTACTTCTCGGGGAACACTGAAGCTTTCTTT. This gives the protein CASYFSGNTEAFF. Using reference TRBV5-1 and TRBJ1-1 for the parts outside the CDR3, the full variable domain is KAGVTQTPRYLIKTRGQQVTLSCSPISGHRSVSWYQQTPGQGLQFLFEYFSETQRNKGNFPGRFSGRQFSNSRSEMNVSTLELGDSALYLCASYFSGNTEAFFGQGTRLTVV.

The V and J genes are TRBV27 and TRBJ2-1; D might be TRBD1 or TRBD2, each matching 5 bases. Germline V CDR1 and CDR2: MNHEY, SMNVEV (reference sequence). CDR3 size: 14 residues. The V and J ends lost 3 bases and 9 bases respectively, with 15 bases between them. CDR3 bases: TGTGCCAGCAGTTTCCGGGACCCCCAAACTGAGCAGTTCTTC. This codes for CASSFRDPQTEQFF.

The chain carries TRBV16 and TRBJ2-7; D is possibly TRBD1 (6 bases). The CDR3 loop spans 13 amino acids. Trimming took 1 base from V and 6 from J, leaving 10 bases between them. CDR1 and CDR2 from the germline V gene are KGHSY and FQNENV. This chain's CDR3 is CASSQYRGGEQYF. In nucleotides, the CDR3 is TGTGCCAGCAGCCAATATCGAGGGGGCGAGCAGTACTTC. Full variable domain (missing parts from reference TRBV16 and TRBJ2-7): GEEVAQTPKHLVRGEGQKAKLYCAPIKGHSYVFWYQQVLKNEFKFLISFQNENVFDETGMPKERFSAKCLPNSPCSLEIQATKLEDSAVYFCASSQYRGGEQYFGPGTRLTVT.

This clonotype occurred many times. DNA of the CDR3: TGTGCCAGCAGCCCGACAGGGAACACTGAAGCTTTCTTT. This sequence encodes CASSPTGNTEAFF. The chain joins TRBV7-9 to TRBJ1-1; possible D gene TRBD1, 6 bases. Per the germline V gene, CDR1 is SEHNR and CDR2 is FQNEAQ (reference sequence). The V end lost 5 bases, the J end lost 1 base, and 8 bases lay between the germline ends. This CDR3 is 13 amino acids long.

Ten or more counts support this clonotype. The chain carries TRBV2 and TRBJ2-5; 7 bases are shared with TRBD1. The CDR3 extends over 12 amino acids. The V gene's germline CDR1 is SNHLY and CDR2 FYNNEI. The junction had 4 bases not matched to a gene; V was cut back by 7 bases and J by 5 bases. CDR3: CASNSRGETQYF. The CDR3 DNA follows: TGTGCCAGCAATAGCAGGGGGGAGACCCAGTACTTC.

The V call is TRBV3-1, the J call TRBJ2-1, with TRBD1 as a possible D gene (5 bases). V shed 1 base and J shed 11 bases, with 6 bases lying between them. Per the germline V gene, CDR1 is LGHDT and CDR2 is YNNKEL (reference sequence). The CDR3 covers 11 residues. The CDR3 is CASSQGQKQFF. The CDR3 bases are TGTGCCAGCAGCCAAGGACAGAAGCAGTTCTTC.

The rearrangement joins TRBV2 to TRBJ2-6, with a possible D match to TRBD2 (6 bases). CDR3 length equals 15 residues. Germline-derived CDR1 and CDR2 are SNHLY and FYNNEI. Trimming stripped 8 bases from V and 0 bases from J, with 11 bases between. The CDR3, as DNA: TGTGCCAGCGACGGGAGAAGCTCTGGGGCCAACGTCCTGACTTTC. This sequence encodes CASDGRSSGANVLTF.

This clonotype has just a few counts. The CDR3 spells CASSIKPYGYTF. Written as DNA, the CDR3 is TGTGCCAGTAGTATCAAGCCCTATGGCTACACCTTC. The V and J genes are TRBV19 and TRBJ1-2; D ambiguous. Per the germline V gene, CDR1 is LNHDA and CDR2 is SQIVND (reference sequence). V lost 3 bases to trimming and J lost 4 bases, with 6 bases between them. The CDR3 totals 12 residues.

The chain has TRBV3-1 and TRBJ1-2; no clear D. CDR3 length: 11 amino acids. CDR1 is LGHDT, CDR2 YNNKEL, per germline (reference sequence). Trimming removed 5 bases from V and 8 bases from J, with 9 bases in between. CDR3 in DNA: TGTGCCAGCAGCTCCGGGGAGGGCTACACCTTC. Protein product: CASSSGEGYTF.

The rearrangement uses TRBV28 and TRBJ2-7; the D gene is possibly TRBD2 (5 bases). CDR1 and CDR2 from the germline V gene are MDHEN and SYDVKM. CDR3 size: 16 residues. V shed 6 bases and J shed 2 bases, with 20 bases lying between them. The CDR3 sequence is CASRPGGLAKPYEQYF. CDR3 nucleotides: TGTGCCAGCAGACCGGGTGGGTTAGCGAAGCCCTACGAGCAGTACTTC.

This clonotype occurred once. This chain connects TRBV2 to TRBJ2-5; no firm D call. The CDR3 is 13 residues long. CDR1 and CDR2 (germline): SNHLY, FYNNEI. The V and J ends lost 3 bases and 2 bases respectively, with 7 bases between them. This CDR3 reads CASSEDLQETQYF. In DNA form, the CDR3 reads TGTGCCAGCAGTGAGGATTTACAAGAGACCCAGTACTTC. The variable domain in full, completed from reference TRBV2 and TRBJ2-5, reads EPEVTQTPSHQVTQMGQEVILRCVPISNHLYFYWYRQILGQKVEFLVSFYNNEISEKSEIFDDQFSVERPDGSNFTLKIRSTKLEDSAMYFCASSEDLQETQYFGPGTRLLVL.

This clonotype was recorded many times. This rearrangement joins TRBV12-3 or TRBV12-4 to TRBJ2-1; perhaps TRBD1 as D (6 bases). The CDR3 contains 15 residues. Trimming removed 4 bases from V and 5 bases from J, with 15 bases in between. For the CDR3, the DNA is TGTGCCAGCAGTTACCGGGACAAGACGGACAATGAGCAGTTCTTC. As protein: CASSYRDKTDNEQFF.

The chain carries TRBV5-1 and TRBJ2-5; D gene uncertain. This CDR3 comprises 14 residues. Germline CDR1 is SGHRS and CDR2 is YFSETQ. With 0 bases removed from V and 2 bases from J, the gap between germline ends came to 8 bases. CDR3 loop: CASSLVLQQETQYF. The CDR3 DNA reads TGCGCCAGCAGCTTGGTGTTACAGCAAGAGACCCAGTACTTC.